One and the same sample provided the 11 T cell receptor beta chains below, sequenced in a study of T cells after yellow fever vaccination (dated by TCRdb to about 2019). The sample's treatment or condition label, decoded: live attenuated yellow fever vaccine strain. Library preparation used 5' RACE. TCRdb records Illumina HiSeq 2500 as the sequencer. In TCRdb, the public reads were trimmed at Q25 with fastp and aligned with MiXCR, with productive beta chains retained. Each CDR3 protein gets just one entry, which takes the most common genes and DNA from the rows behind it. The sample table lists roughly 79,000 distinct CDR3 sequences, approximately 7.3% of them with a count of one. Clones ranked in the top ten supply approximately 30% of the sample. The source was CD8+ T cells sorted from PBMCs, collected about 10 days after the first yellow fever vaccination. The receptors stem from a young man who received the YFV17D yellow fever vaccine.

The sample holds many counts of this clonotype. The V and J genes are TRBV7-9 and TRBJ2-7; tentative D call: TRBD2 (5 bases). Trimming left V 5 bases short and J 2 bases short, with 10 bases between. The CDR3 contains 13 residues. Germline loops: CDR1 SEHNR, CDR2 FQNEAQ (reference sequence). CDR3 in DNA: TGTGCCAGCAGCGCAGGACTTCCCTACGAGCAGTACTTC. It translates to CASSAGLPYEQYF.

This clonotype has a count of ten or more. The V call is TRBV6-5, the J call TRBJ1-5; a possible D gene is TRBD1 (5 bases). The germline gives CDR1 MNHEY, CDR2 SVGAGI. This CDR3 contains 14 residues. V was clipped by 7 bases and J by 0 bases, with 10 bases between them. This chain's CDR3 is CASKQDYSNQPQHF. In nucleotides, the CDR3 is TGTGCCAGCAAACAGGATTATAGCAATCAGCCCCAGCATTTT.

This clonotype was seen repeatedly, ten times or more. The genes are TRBV12-3 or TRBV12-4 and TRBJ2-5; weak D call: TRBD1 (7 bases). Trimming pared 1 base from V and 5 bases from J, leaving 14 bases between. CDR3 length: 15 residues. CDR3 loop: CASSLGGQAGETQYF. The CDR3 nucleotides are TGTGCCAGCAGTTTAGGCGGACAGGCGGGGGAGACCCAGTACTTC.

This clonotype occurred many times. The chain combines TRBV7-9 with TRBJ2-7; TRBD1 aligns across 7 bases. The CDR3 is 15 residues long. Trimming took 5 bases from V and 3 from J; bases not matched to a gene: 10. Germline loops: CDR1 SEHNR, CDR2 FQNEAQ (reference sequence). CDR3 loop: CASSPKGAESYEQYF. The CDR3 nucleotides read TGTGCCAGCAGCCCTAAGGGGGCAGAGAGCTACGAGCAGTACTTC.

This clonotype was observed many times. The chain has TRBV29-1 and TRBJ2-5; D perhaps matches TRBD2 (6 bases). The V gene's germline CDR1 is SQVTM and CDR2 ANQGSEA. Trimming left V 3 bases short and J 3 bases short, with 17 bases between. CDR3 length: 15 amino acids. The CDR3 DNA follows: TGCAGCGTTGACGGCTGGGGGGTACGGAAAGAGACCCAGTACTTC. Amino acids: CSVDGWGVRKETQYF.

This clonotype was seen at least ten times. This rearrangement joins TRBV19 to TRBJ1-1, with unresolved D. The length of the CDR3 is 13 residues. From germline, CDR1 is LNHDA and CDR2 SQIVND (reference sequence). Trimming pared 1 base from V and 5 bases from J, leaving 8 bases between. This CDR3 reads CASSIVAATEAFF. As DNA, the CDR3 is TGTGCCAGTAGTATAGTCGCGGCGACTGAAGCTTTCTTT.

This clonotype was detected many times. The chain has TRBV6-2 or TRBV6-3 and TRBJ2-3; no definite D call. Germline loops: CDR1 MNHEY, CDR2 SVGEGT. Trimming left V 8 bases short and J 8 bases short, with 8 bases between. This CDR3 is 10 amino acids long. The CDR3 bases are TGTGCCAGCCCCTCGACTACGCAGTATTTT. This translates into CASPSTTQYF.

This clonotype has a count of ten or more. V usage is TRBV5-4 and J usage is TRBJ1-1; D is unresolved. The germline V and J ends were trimmed by 0 bases and 7 bases, with 7 bases remaining between them. The CDR3 consists of 12 residues. Germline V gene lookup returns CDR1 SGHNT and CDR2 YYREEE (reference sequence). This CDR3 reads CASSLGRLEAFF. In nucleotides, the CDR3 is TGTGCCAGCAGCTTGGGACGGCTTGAAGCTTTCTTT.

This clonotype was seen a handful of times. This chain links TRBV19 with TRBJ1-1; tentative D call: TRBD1 (6 bases). CDR3 length: 15 amino acids. V was trimmed by 7 bases and J by 1 base, leaving 16 bases between them. Looked up from germline, CDR1 is LNHDA and CDR2 is SQIVND (reference sequence). CDR3 nucleotide sequence: TGTGCCAGTACCCCCTCGGGAGGGGGGAACACTGAAGCTTTCTTT. This sequence encodes CASTPSGGGNTEAFF.

The V and J genes are TRBV5-1 and TRBJ1-2, with 8 nucleotides matching TRBD1. Trimming at V came to 4 bases and at J to 3 bases, leaving 2 bases not matched to a gene. The CDR3 totals 13 residues. CDR1 and CDR2 (germline): SGHRS, YFSETQ. CDR3 sequence reads: CASSQGADYGYTF. For the CDR3, the DNA is TGCGCCAGCAGCCAGGGGGCCGACTATGGCTACACCTTC.

This clonotype was seen more than once but under ten times. This rearrangement joins TRBV12-3 or TRBV12-4 to TRBJ1-3; TRBD1 matches 10 bases. V lost 5 bases to trimming and J lost 3 bases; unmatched junction nucleotides: 10. CDR3 length: 17 amino acids. The CDR3 DNA is TGTGCCAGCAGTGCTCCCGGGACAGGGGTTTATGGAAACACCATATATTTT. It specifies CASSAPGTGVYGNTIYF.